The 10 T cell receptor beta chains reported below all come from one sample, sequenced in a study of tissue T cells after allogeneic stem cell transplantation. Time point defined: mouse harvest day 14 after allogeneic transplant. Tail vein injection delivered 10^7 T-cell-depleted bone marrow cells and 10^6 splenic CD5+ T cells. The method was immunoSEQ multiplex PCR; TCRdb's version includes in-frame clones alone and lacks a portion of them. Counted here are several thousand clones, roughly a third occurring once; the ten biggest clones make up around 5.1%. Sequenced input: skin. Source of these receptors: a female BALB/c mouse given C57BL/6 T cells with graft-versus-host disease after an allogeneic hematopoietic cell transplant.

This clone was detected only a few times. Here the gene names and germline are mouse. The read terminates 1 residue before the CDR3 end, so the remaining end is supplied by the germline J gene. V usage is TRBV13-2 and J usage is TRBJ2-4, with D possibly TRBD2 on 6 matching bases. The CDR3 contains 13 residues. CDR1 is NNHNN, CDR2 SYGAGS, per germline (reference sequence). The V end lost 3 bases, the J end lost 4 bases, and 9 bases lay between the germline ends. CDR3 bases read: TGTGCCAGCGGTGCCTCTGGGGAAAACACCTTGTAC. It translates to CASGASGENTLY. The full CDR3 protein reads CASGASGENTLYF.

The sample holds a few counts of this clone. Gene and germline names: mouse. The read ends 1 residue before the CDR3 terminus; that terminus is restored from the germline J gene. The V and J genes are TRBV26 and TRBJ2-4; D unclear. The CDR3 extends over 14 amino acids. Trimming removed 0 bases from V and 0 bases from J, with 4 bases in between. CDR1 KGHPV and CDR2 FQNQEV come from the germline V gene (reference sequence). CDR3 DNA, as far as it was read: TGTGCCAGCAGTCTGTCGAGTAGTCAAAACACCTTGTAC. Its protein is CASSLSSSQNTLY. The complete CDR3 reads CASSLSSSQNTLYF.

Concerning this clone itself: The listed genes are named as in mouse. The read halts 1 residue ahead of the CDR3 end, with the missing end drawn from the germline J gene. The rearrangement joins TRBV26 to TRBJ2-3, with D unresolved. The CDR3 spans 13 residues. Trimming cost V 3 bases and J 3 bases, with 7 bases left between them. Germline loops: CDR1 KGHPV, CDR2 FQNQEV (reference sequence). CDR3 bases read: TGTGCCAGCAGTCTTGGGTGGGCAGAAACGCTGTAT. This gives the protein CASSLGWAETLY. The CDR3 as a whole reads CASSLGWAETLYF.

This clone was seen a few times. Here the gene names and germline are mouse. CDR3 DNA (partial): TGTGCCAGCAGAGTAGCAAACACCGGGCAGCTCTAC. Translating it yields CASRVANTGQLY. The CDR3 in its entirety is CASRVANTGQLYF. The chain links TRBV19 to TRBJ2-2, with D unclear. The read ends 1 residue before the CDR3 terminus; that terminus is restored from the germline J gene. The CDR3 is made up of 13 amino acids. Germline V CDR1 and CDR2: FNHDT, SITEND (reference sequence). V dropped 5 bases and J dropped 0 bases, with 5 bases sitting between them.

Only a few counts were recorded for this clone. Any gene name here is a mouse gene name. The DNA ends 1 residue before the CDR3 does, and the rest of the CDR3 is filled in from the germline J gene. The genes are TRBV2 and TRBJ1-3; no definite D call. The germline V and J ends were trimmed by 0 bases and 4 bases, with 4 bases remaining between them. The CDR3 has 13 amino acids. Germline V gene data show CDR1 as LGHNA and CDR2 as YSYQKL. This CDR3 reads CASSQEGGNTLYF. The CDR3 DNA, read in part, is TGTGCCAGCAGCCAAGAAGGGGGAAATACGCTCTAT.

This clone is a singleton in its sample. Germline and genes: mouse. The read ends 1 residue before the CDR3 terminus; that terminus is restored from the germline J gene. The genes are TRBV26 and TRBJ2-7; D is undetermined. This CDR3 is 11 amino acids long. Trimming removed 2 bases at V and 8 bases at J, with 7 bases between. Per the germline V gene, CDR1 is KGHPV and CDR2 is FQNQEV (reference sequence). CDR3: CASSLQEKQYF. The sequenced part of the CDR3 DNA is TGTGCCAGCAGTCTGCAAGAGAAACAGTAC.

This clone was seen more than once but under ten times. Germline and genes: mouse. From the germline J gene comes the end of the CDR3, since the read stops 1 residue before it. The chain employs TRBV13-2 and TRBJ2-1, with 8 bases aligning to TRBD2. Trimming at V came to 0 bases and at J to 7 bases, leaving 9 bases not matched to a gene. The CDR3 loop spans 16 amino acids. Germline V gene data show CDR1 as NNHNN and CDR2 as SYGAGS (reference sequence). The CDR3 bases that were read are TGTGCCAGCGGTGATGCGAGGGGGGGGCGCTGGGCTGAGCAGTTC. Its protein product is CASGDARGGRWAEQF. The full CDR3 sequence reads CASGDARGGRWAEQFF.

Details on this clone: The gene symbols are mouse symbols. The read terminates 1 residue before the CDR3 end, so the remaining end is supplied by the germline J gene. The rearrangement uses TRBV23 and TRBJ2-4; the table's D call TRBD2 went unverified against the DNA. This CDR3 is built from 14 residues. CDR1 and CDR2 (germline): KGHTA, FQNQQP. The CDR3 sequence: CSSSDWGSQNTLYF. The covered CDR3 bases are TGCTCCAGCAGCGACTGGGGTAGTCAAAACACCTTGTAC.

This clone is medium-sized. Gene names and germline match the mouse. The sequence runs out 1 residue before the end of the CDR3; the remainder is reconstructed from the germline J gene. The sample holds other DNA sequences that translate to the same CDR3. The chain employs TRBV26 and TRBJ1-3, with 7 bases identical to TRBD1. This CDR3 spans 14 amino acids. V shed 4 bases and J 2 bases; nucleotides not matched to a gene: 2. CDR1 is KGHPV, CDR2 FQNQEV, per germline (reference sequence). CDR3 DNA (partial): TGTGCCAGCAGTCCCGACAGGGCTGGAAATACGCTCTAT. Translated, it gives CASSPDRAGNTLY. Given in full, the CDR3 is CASSPDRAGNTLYF.

This clone was recorded a few times. These gene names are mouse names. The read terminates 1 residue ahead of where the CDR3 ends, so the germline J gene completes it. V and J are TRBV26 and TRBJ2-1; 9 bases fit TRBD1. This CDR3 contains 13 residues. Germline CDR1 is KGHPV and CDR2 is FQNQEV (reference sequence). The trim removed 7 bases at V and 8 bases at J, leaving 6 bases unmatched. The part of the CDR3 DNA that was read is TGTGCCAGCACGGGACAGGGATTGACTGAGCAGTTC. Protein product: CASTGQGLTEQF. The complete CDR3 reads CASTGQGLTEQFF.